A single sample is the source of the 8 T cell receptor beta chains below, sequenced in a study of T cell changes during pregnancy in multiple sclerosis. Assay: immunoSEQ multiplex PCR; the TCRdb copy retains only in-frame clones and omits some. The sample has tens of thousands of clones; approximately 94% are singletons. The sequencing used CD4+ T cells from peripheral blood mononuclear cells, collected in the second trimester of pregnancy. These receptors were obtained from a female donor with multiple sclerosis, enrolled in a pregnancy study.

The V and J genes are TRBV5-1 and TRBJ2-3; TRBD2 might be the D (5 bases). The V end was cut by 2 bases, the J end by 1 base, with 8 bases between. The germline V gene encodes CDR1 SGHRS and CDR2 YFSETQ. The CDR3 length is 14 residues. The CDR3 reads CASSLRAGTDTQYF. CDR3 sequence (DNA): TGCGCCAGCAGCTTAAGAGCGGGCACAGATACGCAGTATTTT.

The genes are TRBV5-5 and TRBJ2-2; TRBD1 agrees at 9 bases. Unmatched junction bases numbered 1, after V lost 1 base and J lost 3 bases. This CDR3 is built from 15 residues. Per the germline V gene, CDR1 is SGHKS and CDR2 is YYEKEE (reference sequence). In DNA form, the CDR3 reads TGTGCCAGCAGCTTGCGGGACAGGGACACCGGGGAGCTGTTTTTT. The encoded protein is CASSLRDRDTGELFF. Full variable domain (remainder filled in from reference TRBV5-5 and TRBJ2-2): DAGVTQSPTHLIKTRGQQVTLRCSPISGHKSVSWYQQVLGQGPQFIFQYYEKEERGRGNFPDRFSARQFPNYSSELNVNALLLGDSALYLCASSLRDRDTGELFFGEGSRLTVL.

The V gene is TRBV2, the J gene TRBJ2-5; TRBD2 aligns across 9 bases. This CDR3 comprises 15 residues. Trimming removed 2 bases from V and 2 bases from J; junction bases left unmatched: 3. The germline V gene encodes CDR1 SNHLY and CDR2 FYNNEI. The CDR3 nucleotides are TGTGCCAGCAGTGAACTAGCGGGAATGCAAGAGACCCAGTACTTC. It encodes CASSELAGMQETQYF. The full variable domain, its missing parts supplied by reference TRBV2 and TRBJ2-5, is EPEVTQTPSHQVTQMGQEVILRCVPISNHLYFYWYRQILGQKVEFLVSFYNNEISEKSEIFDDQFSVERPDGSNFTLKIRSTKLEDSAMYFCASSELAGMQETQYFGPGTRLLVL.

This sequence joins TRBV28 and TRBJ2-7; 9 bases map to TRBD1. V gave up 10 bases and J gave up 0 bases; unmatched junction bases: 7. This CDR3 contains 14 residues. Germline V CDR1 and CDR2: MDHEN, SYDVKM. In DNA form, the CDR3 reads TGTGCCATCCGTCGGGACAGGGTCTCCTACGAGCAGTACTTC. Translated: CAIRRDRVSYEQYF.

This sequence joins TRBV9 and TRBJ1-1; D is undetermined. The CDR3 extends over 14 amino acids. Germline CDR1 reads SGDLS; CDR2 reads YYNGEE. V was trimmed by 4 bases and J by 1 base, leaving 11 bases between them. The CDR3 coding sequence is TGTGCCAGCAGCTCCCTTGTGGCGAACACTGAAGCTTTCTTT. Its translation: CASSSLVANTEAFF.

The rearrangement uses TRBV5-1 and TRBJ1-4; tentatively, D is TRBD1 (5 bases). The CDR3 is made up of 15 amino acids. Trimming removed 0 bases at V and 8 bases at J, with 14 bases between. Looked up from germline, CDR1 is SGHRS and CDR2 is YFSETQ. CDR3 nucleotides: TGCGCCAGCAGCTTGGTGGGGGAGGCATGGGAAAAACTGTTTTTT. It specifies CASSLVGEAWEKLFF.

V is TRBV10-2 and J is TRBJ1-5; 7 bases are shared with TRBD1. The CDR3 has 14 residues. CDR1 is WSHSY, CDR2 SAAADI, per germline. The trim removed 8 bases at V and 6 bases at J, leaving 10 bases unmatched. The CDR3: CASLEGAGGQPQHF. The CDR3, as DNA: TGCGCCAGCCTAGAAGGGGCAGGGGGTCAGCCCCAGCATTTT.

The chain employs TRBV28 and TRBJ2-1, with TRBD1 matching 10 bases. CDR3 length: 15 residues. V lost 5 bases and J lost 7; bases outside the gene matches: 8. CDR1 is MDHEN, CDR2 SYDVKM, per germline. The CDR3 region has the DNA TGTGCCAGCAGTAGGAGGGACAGGGGATCGAATGAGCAGTTCTTC. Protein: CASSRRDRGSNEQFF.